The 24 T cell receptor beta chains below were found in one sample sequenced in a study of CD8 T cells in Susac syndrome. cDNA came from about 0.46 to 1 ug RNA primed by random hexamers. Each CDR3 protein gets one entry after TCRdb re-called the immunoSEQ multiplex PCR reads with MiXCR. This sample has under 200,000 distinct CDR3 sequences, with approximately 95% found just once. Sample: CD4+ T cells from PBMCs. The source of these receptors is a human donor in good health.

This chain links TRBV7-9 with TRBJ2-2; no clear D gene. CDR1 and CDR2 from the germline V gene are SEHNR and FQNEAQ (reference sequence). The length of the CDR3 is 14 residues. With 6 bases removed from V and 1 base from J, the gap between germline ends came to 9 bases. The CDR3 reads CASRKQMNTGELFF. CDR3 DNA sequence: TGTGCCAGCAGGAAGCAGATGAACACCGGGGAGCTGTTTTTT.

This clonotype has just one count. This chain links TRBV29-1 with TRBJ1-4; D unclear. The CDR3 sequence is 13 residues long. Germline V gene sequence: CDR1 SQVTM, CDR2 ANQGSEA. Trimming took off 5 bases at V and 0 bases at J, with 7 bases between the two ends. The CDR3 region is CSVPEATNEKLFF. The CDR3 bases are TGCAGCGTTCCAGAAGCAACTAATGAAAAACTGTTTTTT.

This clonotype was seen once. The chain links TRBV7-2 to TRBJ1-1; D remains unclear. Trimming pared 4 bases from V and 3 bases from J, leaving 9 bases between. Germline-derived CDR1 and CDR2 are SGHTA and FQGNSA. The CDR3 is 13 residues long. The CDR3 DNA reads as TGTGCCAGCAGCTCACAGCGGGACACTGAAGCTTTCTTT. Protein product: CASSSQRDTEAFF.

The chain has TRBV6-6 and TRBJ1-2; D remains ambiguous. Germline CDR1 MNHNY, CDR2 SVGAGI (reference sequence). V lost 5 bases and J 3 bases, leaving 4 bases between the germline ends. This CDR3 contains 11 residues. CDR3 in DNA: TGTGCCAGCAGTCCGGACTATGGCTACACCTTC. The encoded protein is CASSPDYGYTF.

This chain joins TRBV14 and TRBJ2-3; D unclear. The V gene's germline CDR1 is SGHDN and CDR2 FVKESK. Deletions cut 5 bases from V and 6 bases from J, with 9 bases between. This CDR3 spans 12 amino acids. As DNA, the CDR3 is TGTGCCAGCAGCTCAGGTGGGGATACGCAGTATTTT. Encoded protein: CASSSGGDTQYF.

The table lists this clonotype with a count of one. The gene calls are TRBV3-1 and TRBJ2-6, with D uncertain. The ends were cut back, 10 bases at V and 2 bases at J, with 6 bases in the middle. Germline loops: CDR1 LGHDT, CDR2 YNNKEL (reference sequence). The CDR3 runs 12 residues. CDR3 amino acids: CAIGAGANVLTF. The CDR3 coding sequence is TGTGCCATCGGCGCTGGGGCCAACGTCCTGACTTTC.

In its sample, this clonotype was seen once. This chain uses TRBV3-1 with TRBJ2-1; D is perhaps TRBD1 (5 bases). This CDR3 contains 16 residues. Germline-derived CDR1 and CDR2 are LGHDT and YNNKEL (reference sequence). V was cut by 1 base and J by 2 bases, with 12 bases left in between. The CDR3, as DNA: TGTGCCAGCAGCCAAGGGTCAGGGTTCACCTACAATGAGCAGTTCTTC. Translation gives CASSQGSGFTYNEQFF.

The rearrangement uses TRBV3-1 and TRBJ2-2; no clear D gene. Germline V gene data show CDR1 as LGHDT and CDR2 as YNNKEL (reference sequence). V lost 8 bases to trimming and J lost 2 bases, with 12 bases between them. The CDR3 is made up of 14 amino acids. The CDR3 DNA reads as TGTGCCAGCTCAGGTGTTGTAAACACCGGGGAGCTGTTTTTT. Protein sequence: CASSGVVNTGELFF.

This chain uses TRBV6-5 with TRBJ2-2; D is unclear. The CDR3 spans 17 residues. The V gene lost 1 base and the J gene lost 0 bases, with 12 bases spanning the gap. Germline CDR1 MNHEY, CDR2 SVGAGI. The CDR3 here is CASSYLSRAANTGELFF. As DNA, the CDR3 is TGTGCCAGCAGTTACTTGTCTAGGGCAGCGAACACCGGGGAGCTGTTTTTT.

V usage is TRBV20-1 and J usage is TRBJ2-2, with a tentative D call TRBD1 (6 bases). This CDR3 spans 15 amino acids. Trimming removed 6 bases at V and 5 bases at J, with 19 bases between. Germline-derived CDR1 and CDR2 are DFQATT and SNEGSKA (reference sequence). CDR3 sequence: CSAAKVRGGTGELFF. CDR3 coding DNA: TGCAGTGCAGCCAAGGTCCGAGGGGGAACCGGGGAGCTGTTTTTT.

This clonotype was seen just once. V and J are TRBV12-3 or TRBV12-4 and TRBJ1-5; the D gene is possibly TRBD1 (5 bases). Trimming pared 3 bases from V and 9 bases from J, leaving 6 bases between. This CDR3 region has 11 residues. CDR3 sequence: CASSFGTPQHF. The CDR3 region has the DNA TGTGCCAGCAGTTTTGGGACGCCCCAGCATTTT.

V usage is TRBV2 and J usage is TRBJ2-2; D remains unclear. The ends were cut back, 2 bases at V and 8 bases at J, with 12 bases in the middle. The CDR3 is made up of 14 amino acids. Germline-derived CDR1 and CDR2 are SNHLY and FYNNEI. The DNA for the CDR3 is TGTGCCAGCAGTGAACTGCTCGAAGGTGGGGAGCTGTTTTTT. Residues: CASSELLEGGELFF.

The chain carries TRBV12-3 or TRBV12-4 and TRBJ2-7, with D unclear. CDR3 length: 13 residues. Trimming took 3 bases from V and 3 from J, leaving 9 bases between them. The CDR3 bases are TGTGCCAGCAGTTTTGGGCAGCTCTACGAGCAGTACTTC. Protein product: CASSFGQLYEQYF.

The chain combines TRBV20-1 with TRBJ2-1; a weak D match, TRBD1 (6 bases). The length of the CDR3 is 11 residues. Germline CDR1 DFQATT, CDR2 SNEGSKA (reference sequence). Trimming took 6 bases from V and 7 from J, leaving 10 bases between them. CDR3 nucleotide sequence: TGCAGTGCCCCAAGGGGGAATGAGCAGTTCTTC. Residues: CSAPRGNEQFF.

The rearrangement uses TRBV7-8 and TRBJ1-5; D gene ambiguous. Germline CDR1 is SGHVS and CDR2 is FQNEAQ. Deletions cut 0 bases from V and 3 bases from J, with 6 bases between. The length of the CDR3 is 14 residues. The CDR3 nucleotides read TGTGCCAGCAGCTTAGCTTTGGACAATCAGCCCCAGCATTTT. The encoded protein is CASSLALDNQPQHF.

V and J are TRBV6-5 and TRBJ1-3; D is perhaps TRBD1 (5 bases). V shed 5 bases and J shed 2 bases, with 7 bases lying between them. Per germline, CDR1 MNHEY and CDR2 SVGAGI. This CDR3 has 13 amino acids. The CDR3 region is CASSRTPGNTIYF. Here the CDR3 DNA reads TGTGCCAGCAGTCGGACACCTGGAAACACCATATATTTT.

The CDR3 bases are TGCAGCGTTGGGACAGGGGAACCCTACGAGCAGTACGTC. Its translation is CSVGTGEPYEQYV. The genes are TRBV29-1 and TRBJ2-7; 9 nucleotides agree with TRBD1. After removal of 4 bases from V and 2 bases from J, the junction contained 3 bases not matched to a gene. CDR1 SQVTM and CDR2 ANQGSEA come from the germline V gene. The CDR3 contains 13 residues.

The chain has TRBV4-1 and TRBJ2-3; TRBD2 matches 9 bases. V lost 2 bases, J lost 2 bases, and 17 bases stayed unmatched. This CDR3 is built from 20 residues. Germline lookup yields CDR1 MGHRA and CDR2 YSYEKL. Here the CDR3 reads CASSQRKGGRASYDTDTQYF. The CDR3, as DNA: TGCGCCAGCAGCCAACGAAAGGGCGGGAGGGCCAGTTACGACACAGATACGCAGTATTTT.

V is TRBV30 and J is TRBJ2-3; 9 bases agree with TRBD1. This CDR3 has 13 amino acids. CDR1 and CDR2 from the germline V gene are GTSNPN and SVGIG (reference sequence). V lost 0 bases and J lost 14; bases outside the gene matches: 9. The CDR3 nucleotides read TGTGCCTGGAGTGTGACAGGGGGTGAGAGTGGGTATTTT. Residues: CAWSVTGGESGYF.

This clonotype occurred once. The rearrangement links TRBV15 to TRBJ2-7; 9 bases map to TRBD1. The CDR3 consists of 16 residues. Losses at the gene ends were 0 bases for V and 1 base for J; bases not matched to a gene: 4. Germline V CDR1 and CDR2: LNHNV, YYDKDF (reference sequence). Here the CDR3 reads CATSRETGGLSYEQYF. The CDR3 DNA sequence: TGTGCCACCAGCAGAGAAACAGGGGGCCTGTCCTACGAGCAGTACTTC.

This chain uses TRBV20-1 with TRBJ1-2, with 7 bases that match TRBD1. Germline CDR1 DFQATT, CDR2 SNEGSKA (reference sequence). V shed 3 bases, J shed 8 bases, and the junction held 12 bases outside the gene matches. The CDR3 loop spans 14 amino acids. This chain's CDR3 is CSASKQGRVGGYTF. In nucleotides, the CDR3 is TGCAGTGCTAGCAAACAGGGGAGGGTGGGCGGCTACACCTTC.

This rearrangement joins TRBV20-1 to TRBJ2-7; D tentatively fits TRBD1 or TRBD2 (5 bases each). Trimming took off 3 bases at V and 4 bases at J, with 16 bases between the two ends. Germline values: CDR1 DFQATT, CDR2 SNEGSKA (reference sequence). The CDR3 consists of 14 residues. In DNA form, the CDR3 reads TGCAGTGCTAGGGGGGTGTCGGGAAAGTACGAGCAGTACTTC. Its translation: CSARGVSGKYEQYF.

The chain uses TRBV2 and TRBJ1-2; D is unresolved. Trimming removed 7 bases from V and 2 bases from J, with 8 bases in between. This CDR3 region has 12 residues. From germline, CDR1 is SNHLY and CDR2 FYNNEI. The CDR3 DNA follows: TGTGCCAGCATTTACGACAACTATGGCTACACCTTC. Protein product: CASIYDNYGYTF.

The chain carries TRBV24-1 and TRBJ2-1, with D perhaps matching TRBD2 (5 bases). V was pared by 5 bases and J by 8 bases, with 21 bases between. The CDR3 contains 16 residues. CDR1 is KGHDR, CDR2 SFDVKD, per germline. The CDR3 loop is CATSVTRGNRWDEQFF. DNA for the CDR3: TGTGCCACCAGTGTAACTAGAGGGAATCGGTGGGATGAGCAGTTCTTC.